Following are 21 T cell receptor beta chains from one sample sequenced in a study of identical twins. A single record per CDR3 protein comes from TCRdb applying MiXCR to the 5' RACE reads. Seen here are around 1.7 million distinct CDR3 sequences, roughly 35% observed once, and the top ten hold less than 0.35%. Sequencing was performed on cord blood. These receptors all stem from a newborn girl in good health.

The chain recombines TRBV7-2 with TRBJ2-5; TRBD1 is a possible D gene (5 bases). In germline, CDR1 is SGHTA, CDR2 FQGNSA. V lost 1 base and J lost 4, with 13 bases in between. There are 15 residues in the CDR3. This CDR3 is CASSLVSRVGETQYF. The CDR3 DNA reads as TGTGCCAGCAGCTTAGTAAGCAGGGTTGGAGAGACCCAGTACTTC.

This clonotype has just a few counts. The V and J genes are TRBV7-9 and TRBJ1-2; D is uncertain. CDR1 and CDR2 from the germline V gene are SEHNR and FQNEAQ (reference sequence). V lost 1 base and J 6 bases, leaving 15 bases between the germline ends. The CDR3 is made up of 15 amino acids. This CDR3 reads CASSLEGWMAHGYTF. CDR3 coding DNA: TGTGCCAGCAGCTTAGAGGGTTGGATGGCCCATGGCTACACCTTC.

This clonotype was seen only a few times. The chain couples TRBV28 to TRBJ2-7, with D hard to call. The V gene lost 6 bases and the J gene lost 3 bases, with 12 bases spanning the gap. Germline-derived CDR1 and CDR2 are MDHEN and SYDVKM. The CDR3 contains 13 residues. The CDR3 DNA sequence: TGTGCCAGCAGCCCAGCTCCGGGCTACGAGCAGTACTTC. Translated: CASSPAPGYEQYF. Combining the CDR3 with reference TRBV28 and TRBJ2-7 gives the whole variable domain DVKVTQSSRYLVKRTGEKVFLECVQDMDHENMFWYRQDPGLGLRLIYFSYDVKMKEKGDIPEGYSVSREKKERFSLILESASTNQTSMYLCASSPAPGYEQYFGPGTRLTVT.

CDR3 protein: CASSSRGGGYYGYTF. CDR3 in DNA: TGTGCCAGCAGCTCCCGGGGAGGGGGTTACTATGGCTACACCTTC. The chain employs TRBV7-2 and TRBJ1-2; possible D gene TRBD1, 6 bases. Germline CDR1 and CDR2: SGHTA and FQGNSA. Trimming removed 4 bases at V and 3 bases at J, with 15 bases between. The CDR3 extends over 15 amino acids.

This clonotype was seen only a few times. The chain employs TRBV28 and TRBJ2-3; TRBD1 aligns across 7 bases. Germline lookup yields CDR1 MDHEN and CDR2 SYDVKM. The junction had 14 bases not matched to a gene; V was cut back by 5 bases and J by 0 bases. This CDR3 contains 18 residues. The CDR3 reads CASSPQNRGLTSTDTQYF. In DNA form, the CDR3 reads TGTGCCAGCAGTCCCCAAAACAGGGGATTAACTAGCACAGATACGCAGTATTTT.

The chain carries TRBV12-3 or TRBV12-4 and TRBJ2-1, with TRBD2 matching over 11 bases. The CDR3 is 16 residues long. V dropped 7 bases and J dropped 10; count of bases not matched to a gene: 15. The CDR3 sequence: CASTSRETSGIGEQFF. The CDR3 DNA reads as TGTGCCAGCACCTCTCGGGAGACTAGCGGGATAGGGGAGCAGTTCTTC.

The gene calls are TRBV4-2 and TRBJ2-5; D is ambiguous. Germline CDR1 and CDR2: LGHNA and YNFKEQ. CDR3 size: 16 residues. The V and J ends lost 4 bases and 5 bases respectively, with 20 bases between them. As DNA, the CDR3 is TGTGCCAGCAGCCTAAATCTAAACTTCTTAACTGAGACCCAGTACTTC. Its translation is CASSLNLNFLTETQYF.

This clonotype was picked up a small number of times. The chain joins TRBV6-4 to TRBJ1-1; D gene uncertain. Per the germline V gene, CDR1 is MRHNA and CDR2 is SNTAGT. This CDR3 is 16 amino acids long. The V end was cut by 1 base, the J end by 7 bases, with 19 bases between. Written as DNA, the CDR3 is TGTGCCAGCAGTGACTTTTTTGGTCCCGGGAACCGTGAAGCTTTCTTT. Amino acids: CASSDFFGPGNREAFF.

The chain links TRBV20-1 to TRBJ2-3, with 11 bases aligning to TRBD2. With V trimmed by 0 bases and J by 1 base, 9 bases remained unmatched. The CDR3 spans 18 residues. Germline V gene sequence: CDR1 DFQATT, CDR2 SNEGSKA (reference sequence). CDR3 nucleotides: TGCAGTGCTAGAGATGGAATAGCGGGAGGGAAACGCACAGATACGCAGTATTTT. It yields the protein CSARDGIAGGKRTDTQYF.

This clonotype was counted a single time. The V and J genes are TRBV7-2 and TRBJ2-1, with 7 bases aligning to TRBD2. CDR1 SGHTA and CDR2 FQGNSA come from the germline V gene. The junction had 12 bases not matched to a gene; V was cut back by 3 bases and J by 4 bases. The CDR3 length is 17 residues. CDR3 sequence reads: CASSLLTVLRGYNEQFF. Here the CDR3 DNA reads TGTGCCAGCAGCTTGCTGACTGTGTTGCGGGGGTACAATGAGCAGTTCTTC.

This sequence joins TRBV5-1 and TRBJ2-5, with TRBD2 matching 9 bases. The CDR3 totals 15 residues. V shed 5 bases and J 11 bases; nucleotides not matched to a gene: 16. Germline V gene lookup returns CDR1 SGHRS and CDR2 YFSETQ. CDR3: CASSTIAGDSNEQYF. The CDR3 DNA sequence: TGCGCCAGCAGTACCATAGCGGGAGATAGTAATGAGCAGTACTTC.

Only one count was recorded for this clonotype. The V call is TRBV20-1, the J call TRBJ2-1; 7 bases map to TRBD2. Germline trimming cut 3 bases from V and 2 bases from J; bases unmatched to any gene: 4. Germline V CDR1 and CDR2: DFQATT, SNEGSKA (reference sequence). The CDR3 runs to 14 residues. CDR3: CSASGGIPYNEQFF. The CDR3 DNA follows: TGCAGTGCTAGCGGGGGGATTCCCTACAATGAGCAGTTCTTC.

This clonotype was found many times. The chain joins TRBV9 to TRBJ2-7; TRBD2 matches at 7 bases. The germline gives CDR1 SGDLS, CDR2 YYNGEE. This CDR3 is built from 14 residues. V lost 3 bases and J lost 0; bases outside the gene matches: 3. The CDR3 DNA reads TGTGCCAGCAGCGCCTGGGACTACTCCTACGAGCAGTACTTC. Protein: CASSAWDYSYEQYF. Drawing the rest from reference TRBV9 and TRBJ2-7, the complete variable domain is DSGVTQTPKHLITATGQRVTLRCSPRSGDLSVYWYQQSLDQGLQFLIQYYNGEERAKGNILERFSAQQFPDLHSELNLSSLELGDSALYFCASSAWDYSYEQYFGPGTRLTVT.

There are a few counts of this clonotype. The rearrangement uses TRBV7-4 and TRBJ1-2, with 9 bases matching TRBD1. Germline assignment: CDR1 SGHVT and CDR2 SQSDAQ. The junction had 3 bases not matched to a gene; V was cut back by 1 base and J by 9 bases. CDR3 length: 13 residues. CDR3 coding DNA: TGTGCCAGCAGCTTAGGGACAGGGGAGCGCTACACCTTC. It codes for CASSLGTGERYTF.

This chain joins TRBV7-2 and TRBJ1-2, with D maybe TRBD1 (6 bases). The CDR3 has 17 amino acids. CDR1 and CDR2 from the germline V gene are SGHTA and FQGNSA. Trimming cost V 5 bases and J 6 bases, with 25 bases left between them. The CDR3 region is CASSLRGRGLSANGYTF. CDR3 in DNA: TGTGCCAGCAGCCTCCGGGGCAGGGGACTATCGGCGAATGGCTACACCTTC.

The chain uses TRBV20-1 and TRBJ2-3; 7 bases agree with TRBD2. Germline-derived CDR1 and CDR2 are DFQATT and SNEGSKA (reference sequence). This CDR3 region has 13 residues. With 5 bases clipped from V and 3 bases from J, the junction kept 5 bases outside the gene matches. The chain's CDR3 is CSAGRAETDTQYF. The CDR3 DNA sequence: TGCAGTGCTGGGAGGGCCGAGACAGATACGCAGTATTTT.

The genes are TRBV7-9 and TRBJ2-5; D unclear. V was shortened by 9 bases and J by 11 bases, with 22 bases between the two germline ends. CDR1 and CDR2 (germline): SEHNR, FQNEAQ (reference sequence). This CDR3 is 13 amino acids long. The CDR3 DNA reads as TGTGCCAGAGTTCTTGACTCCTACAATGAGCAGTACTTC. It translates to CARVLDSYNEQYF.

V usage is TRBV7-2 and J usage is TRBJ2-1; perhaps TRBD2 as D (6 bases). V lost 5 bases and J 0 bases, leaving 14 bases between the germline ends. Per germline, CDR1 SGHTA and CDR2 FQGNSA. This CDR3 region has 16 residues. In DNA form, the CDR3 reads TGTGCCAGCAGCCCCCGACTAGGAAGCTCCTACAATGAGCAGTTCTTC. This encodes CASSPRLGSSYNEQFF.

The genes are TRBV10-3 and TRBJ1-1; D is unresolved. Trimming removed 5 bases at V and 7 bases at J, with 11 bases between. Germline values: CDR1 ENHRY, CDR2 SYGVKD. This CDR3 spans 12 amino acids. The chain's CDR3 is CAISPGLNEAFF. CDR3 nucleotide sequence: TGTGCCATCAGTCCTGGACTGAATGAAGCTTTCTTT.

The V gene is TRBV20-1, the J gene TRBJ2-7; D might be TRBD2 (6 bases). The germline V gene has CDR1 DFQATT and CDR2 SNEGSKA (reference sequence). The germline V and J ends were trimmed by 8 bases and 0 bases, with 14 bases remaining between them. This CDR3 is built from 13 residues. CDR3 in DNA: TGCAGTCTTACCCGGGACTCCTCCTACGAGCAGTACTTC. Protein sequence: CSLTRDSSYEQYF.

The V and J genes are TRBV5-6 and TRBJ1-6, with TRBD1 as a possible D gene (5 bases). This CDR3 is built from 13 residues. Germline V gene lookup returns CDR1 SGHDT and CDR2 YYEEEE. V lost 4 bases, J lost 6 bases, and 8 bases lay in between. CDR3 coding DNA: TGTGCCAGCAGCATGGACACTAATTCACCCCTCCACTTT. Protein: CASSMDTNSPLHF. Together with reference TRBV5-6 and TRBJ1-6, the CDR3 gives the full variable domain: DAGVTQSPTHLIKTRGQQVTLRCSPKSGHDTVSWYQQALGQGPQFIFQYYEEEERQRGNFPDRFSGHQFPNYSSELNVNALLLGDSALYLCASSMDTNSPLHFGNGTRLTVT.